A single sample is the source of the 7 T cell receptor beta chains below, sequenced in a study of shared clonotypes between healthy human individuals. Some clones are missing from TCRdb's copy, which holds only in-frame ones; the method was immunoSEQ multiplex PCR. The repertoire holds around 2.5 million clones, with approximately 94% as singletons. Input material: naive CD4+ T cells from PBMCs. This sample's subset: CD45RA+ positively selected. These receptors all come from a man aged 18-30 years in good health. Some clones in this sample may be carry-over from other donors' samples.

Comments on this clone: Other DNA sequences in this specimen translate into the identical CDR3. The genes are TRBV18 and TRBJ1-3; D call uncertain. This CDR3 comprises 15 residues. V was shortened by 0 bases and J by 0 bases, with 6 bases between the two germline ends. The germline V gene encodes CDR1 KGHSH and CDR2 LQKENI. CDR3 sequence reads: CASSPPSASGNTIYF. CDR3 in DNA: TGTGCCAGCTCACCACCGTCAGCCTCTGGAAACACCATATATTTT.

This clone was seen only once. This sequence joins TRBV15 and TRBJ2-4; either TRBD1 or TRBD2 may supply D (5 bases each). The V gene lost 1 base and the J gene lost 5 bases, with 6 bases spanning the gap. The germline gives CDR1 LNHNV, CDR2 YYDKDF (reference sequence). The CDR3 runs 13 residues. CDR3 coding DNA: TGTGCCACCAGCAGAGTGGGGGAAAACATTCAGTACTTC. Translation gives CATSRVGENIQYF.

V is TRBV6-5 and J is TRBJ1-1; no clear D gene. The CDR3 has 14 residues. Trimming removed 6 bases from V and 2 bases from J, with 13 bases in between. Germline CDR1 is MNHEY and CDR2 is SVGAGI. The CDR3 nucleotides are TGTGCCAGCAGGGCCCATCTGGGAAACACTGAAGCTTTCTTT. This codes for CASRAHLGNTEAFF.

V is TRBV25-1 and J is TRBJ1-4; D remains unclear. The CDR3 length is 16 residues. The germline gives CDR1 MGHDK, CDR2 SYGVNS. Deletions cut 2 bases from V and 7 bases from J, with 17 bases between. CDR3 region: CASSEGALSLGEKLFF. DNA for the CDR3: TGTGCCAGCAGTGAAGGAGCTCTCTCTCTCGGTGAAAAACTGTTTTTT.

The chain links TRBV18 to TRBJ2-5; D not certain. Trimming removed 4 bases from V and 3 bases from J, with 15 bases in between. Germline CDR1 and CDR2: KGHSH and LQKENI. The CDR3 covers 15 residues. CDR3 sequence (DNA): TGTGCCAGCTCACGATCTGCGACCATCGAAGAGACCCAGTACTTC. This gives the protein CASSRSATIEETQYF.

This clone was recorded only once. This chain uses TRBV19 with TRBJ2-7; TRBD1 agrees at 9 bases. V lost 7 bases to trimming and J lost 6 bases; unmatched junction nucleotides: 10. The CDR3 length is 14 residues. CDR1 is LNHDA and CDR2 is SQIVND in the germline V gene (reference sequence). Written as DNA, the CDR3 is TGTGCCAGTATCTCAGGACAGGGGTCCAGCGAGCAGTACTTC. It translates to CASISGQGSSEQYF.

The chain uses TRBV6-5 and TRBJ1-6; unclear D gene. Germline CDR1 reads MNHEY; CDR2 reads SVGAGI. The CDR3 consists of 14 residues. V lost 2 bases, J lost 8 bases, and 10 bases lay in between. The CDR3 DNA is TGTGCCAGCAGTTACACCAAGACGGATTCACCCCTCCACTTT. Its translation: CASSYTKTDSPLHF.